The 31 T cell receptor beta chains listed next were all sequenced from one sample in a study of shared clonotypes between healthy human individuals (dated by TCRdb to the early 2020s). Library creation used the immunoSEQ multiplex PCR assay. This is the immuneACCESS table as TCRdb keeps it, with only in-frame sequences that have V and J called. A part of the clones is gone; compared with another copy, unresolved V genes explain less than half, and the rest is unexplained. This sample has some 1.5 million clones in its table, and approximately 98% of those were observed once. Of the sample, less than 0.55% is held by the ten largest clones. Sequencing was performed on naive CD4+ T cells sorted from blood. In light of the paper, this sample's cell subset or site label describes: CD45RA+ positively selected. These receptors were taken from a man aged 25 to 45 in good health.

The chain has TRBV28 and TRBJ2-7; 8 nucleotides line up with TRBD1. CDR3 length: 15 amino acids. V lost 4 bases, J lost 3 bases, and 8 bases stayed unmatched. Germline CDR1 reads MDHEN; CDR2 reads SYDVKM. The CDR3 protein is CASSSTQGASYEQYF. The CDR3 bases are TGTGCCAGCAGTTCAACCCAGGGGGCCAGCTACGAGCAGTACTTC.

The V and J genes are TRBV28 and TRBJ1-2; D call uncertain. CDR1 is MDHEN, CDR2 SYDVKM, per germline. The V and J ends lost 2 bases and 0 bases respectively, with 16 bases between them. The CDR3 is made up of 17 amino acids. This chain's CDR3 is CASSLIGQAGANYGYTF. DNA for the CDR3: TGTGCCAGCAGTTTAATCGGGCAGGCTGGAGCTAACTATGGCTACACCTTC.

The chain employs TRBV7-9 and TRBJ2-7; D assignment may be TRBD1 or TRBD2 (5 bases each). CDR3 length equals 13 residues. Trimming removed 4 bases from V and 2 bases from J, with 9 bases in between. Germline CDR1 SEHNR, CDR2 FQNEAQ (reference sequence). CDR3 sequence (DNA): TGTGCCAGCAGCTCTCAGGGACCCTACGAGCAGTACTTC. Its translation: CASSSQGPYEQYF.

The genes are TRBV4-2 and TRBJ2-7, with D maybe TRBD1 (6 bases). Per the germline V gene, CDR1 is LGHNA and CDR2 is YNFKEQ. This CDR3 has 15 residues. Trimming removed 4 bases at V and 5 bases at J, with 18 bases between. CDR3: CASSLNRASYDEQYF. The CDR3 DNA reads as TGTGCCAGCAGCCTTAACAGGGCTAGCTACGACGAGCAGTACTTC.

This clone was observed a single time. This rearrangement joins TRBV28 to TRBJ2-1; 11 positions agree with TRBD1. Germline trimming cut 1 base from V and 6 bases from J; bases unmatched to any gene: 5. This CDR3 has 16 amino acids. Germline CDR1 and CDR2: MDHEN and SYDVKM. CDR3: CASSLSGQGAANEQFF. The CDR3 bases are TGTGCCAGCAGTTTATCAGGACAGGGGGCGGCCAATGAGCAGTTCTTC.

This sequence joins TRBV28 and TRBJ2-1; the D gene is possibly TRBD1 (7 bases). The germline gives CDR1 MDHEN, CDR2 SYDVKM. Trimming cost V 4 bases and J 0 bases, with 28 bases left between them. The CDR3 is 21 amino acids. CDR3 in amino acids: CASSSPIRQGRDSLSYNEQFF. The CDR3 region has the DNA TGTGCCAGCAGTTCGCCAATCAGACAGGGCCGGGACTCTCTCTCCTACAATGAGCAGTTCTTC.

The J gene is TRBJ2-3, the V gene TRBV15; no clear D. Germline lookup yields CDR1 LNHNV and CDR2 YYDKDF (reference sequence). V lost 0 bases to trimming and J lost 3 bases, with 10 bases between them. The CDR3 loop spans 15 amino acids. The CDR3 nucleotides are TGTGCCACCAGCAGAGACGGGCTAAAAACAGATACGCAGTATTTT. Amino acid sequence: CATSRDGLKTDTQYF.

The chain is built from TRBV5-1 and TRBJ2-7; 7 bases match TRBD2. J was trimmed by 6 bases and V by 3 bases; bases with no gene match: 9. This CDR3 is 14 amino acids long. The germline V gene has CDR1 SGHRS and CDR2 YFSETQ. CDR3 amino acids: CASSSLGREFEQYF. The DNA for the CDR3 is TGCGCCAGCAGCTCACTCGGGCGGGAGTTCGAGCAGTACTTC.

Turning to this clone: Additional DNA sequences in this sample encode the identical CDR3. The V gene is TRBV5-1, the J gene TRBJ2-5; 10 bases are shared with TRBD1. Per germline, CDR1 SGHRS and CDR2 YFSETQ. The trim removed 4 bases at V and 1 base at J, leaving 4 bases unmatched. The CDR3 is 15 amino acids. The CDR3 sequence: CASSNRDRGQETQYF. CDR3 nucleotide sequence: TGCGCCAGCAGCAACCGGGACAGGGGCCAAGAGACCCAGTACTTC. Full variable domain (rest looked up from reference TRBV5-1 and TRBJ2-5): KAGVTQTPRYLIKTRGQQVTLSCSPISGHRSVSWYQQTPGQGLQFLFEYFSETQRNKGNFPGRFSGRQFSNSRSEMNVSTLELGDSALYLCASSNRDRGQETQYFGPGTRLLVL.

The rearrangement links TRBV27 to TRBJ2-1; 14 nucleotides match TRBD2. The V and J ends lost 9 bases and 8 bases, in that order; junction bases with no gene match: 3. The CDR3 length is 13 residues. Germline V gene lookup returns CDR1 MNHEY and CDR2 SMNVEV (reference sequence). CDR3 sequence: CASRTSGRYEQFF. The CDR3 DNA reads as TGTGCCAGTCGGACTAGCGGGAGGTATGAGCAGTTCTTC.

Here the CDR3 reads CASSMSSGSGYEQYF. DNA for the CDR3: TGTGCCAGCAGTATGAGTAGCGGGAGCGGATACGAGCAGTACTTC. The chain has TRBV27 and TRBJ2-7; TRBD2 matches 9 bases. There are 15 residues in the CDR3. The germline gives CDR1 MNHEY, CDR2 SMNVEV (reference sequence). After removal of 5 bases from V and 4 bases from J, the junction contained 9 bases not matched to a gene.

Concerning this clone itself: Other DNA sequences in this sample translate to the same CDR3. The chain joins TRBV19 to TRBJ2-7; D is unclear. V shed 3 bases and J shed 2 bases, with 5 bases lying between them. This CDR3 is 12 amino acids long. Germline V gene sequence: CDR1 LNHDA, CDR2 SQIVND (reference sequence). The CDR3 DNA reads TGTGCCAGTAGTATGGGTCCCTACGAGCAGTACTTC. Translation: CASSMGPYEQYF.

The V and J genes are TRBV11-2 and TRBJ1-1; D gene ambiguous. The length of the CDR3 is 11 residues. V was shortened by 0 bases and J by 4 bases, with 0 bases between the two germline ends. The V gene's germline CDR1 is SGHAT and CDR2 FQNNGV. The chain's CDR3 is CASSLDTEAFF. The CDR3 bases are TGTGCCAGCAGCTTAGACACTGAAGCTTTCTTT.

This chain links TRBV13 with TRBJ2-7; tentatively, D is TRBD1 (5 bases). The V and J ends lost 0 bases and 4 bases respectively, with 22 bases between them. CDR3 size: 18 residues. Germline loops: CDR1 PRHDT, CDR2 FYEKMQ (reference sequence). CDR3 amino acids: CASSLGMGRAKASYEQYF. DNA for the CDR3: TGTGCCAGCAGCTTAGGGATGGGCAGGGCGAAGGCAAGTTACGAGCAGTACTTC.

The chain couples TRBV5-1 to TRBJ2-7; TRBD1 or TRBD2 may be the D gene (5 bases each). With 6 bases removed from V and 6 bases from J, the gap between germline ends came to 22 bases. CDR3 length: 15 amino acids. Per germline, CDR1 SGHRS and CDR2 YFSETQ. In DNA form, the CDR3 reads TGCGCCAGCAACGTTGTGGGGTATGGGACGGGCGAGCAGTACTTC. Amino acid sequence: CASNVVGYGTGEQYF.

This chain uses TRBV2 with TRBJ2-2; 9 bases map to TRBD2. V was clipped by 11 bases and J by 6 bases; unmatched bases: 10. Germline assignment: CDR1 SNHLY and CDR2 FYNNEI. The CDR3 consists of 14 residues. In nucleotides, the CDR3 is TGTGCCGGAGGAGGGACTAGCCGCGCCGGGGAGCTGTTTTTT. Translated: CAGGGTSRAGELFF.

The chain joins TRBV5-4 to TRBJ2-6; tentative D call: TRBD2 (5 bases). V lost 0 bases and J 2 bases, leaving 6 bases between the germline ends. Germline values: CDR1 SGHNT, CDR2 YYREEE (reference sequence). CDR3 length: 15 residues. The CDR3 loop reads CASSLGGTGANVLTF. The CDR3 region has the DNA TGTGCCAGCAGCTTGGGAGGGACTGGGGCCAACGTCCTGACTTTC.

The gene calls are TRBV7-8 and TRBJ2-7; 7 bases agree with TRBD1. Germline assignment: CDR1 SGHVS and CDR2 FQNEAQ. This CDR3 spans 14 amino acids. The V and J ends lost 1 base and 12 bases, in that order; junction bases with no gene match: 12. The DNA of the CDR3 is TGTGCCAGCAGCTTAGGGGGACAGACGTTCGACTCGTACTTC. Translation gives CASSLGGQTFDSYF.

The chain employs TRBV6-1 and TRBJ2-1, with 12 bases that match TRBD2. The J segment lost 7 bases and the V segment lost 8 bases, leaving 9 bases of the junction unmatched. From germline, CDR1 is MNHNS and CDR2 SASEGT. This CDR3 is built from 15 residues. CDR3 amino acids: CASSPTSGGRNEQFF. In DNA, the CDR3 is TGTGCCAGCTCTCCGACTAGCGGGGGCAGAAATGAGCAGTTCTTC.

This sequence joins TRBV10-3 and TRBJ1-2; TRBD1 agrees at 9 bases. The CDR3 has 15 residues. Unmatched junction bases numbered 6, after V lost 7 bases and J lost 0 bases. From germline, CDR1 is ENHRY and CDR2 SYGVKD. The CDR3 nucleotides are TGTGCCATCACCCGGGACAGGGATGCTAACTATGGCTACACCTTC. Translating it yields CAITRDRDANYGYTF.

For the CDR3, the DNA is TGTGCCAGCAGTTACCCACGACTCCAACACACTGAAGCTTTCTTT. This encodes CASSYPRLQHTEAFF. The chain recombines TRBV6-6 with TRBJ1-1; D not resolved. The germline gives CDR1 MNHNY, CDR2 SVGAGI (reference sequence). This CDR3 has 15 residues. V was trimmed by 2 bases and J by 3 bases, leaving 13 bases between them.

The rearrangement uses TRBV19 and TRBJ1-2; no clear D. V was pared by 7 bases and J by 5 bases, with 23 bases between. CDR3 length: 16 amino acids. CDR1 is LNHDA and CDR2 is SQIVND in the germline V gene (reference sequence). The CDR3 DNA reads TGTGCCAGTACCTGGGGTAGGCGATACGAAGATTATGGCTACACCTTC. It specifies CASTWGRRYEDYGYTF.

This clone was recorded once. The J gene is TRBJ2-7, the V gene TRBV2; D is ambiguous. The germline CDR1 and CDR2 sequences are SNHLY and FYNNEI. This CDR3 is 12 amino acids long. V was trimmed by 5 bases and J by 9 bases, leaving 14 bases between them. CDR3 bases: TGTGCCAGCAGTACCCTATCCTACAGGCAGTACTTC. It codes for CASSTLSYRQYF.

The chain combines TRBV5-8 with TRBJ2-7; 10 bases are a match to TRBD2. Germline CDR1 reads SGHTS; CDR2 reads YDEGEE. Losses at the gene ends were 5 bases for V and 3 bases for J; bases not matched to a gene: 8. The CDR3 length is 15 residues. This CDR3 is CASSSTSGMYYEQYF. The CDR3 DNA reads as TGTGCCAGCAGTTCCACTAGCGGGATGTACTACGAGCAGTACTTC.

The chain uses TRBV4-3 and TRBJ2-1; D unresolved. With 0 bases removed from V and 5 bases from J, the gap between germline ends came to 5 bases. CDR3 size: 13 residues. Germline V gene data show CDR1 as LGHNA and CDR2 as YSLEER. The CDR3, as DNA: TGCGCCAGCAGCCAAGAATTCCACAATGAGCAGTTCTTC. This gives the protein CASSQEFHNEQFF.

The CDR3 reads CASSLAPSGRIGGRNEQYF. CDR3 sequence (DNA): TGTGCCAGCAGCTTAGCGCCTAGCGGGAGGATTGGAGGTCGGAACGAGCAGTACTTC. This chain joins TRBV7-2 and TRBJ2-7; TRBD2 matches 11 bases. This CDR3 comprises 19 residues. The ends lost 0 bases at V and 5 bases at J; junction bases unmatched: 15. Germline V gene data show CDR1 as SGHTA and CDR2 as FQGNSA.

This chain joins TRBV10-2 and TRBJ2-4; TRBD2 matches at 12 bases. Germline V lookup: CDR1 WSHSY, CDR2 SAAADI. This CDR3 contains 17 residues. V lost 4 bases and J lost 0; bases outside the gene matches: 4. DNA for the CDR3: TGCGCCAGCAGTGCACTAGCGGGAGGACGAGCCAAAAACATTCAGTACTTC. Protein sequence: CASSALAGGRAKNIQYF.

CDR3 loop: CASWGFQETQYF. Here the CDR3 DNA reads TGTGCCAGCTGGGGTTTCCAAGAGACCCAGTACTTC. The V gene is TRBV2, the J gene TRBJ2-5; D ambiguous. Germline CDR1 is SNHLY and CDR2 is FYNNEI. The CDR3 contains 12 residues. V was shortened by 8 bases and J by 1 base, with 8 bases between the two germline ends. The whole variable domain, filled in from reference TRBV2 and TRBJ2-5, reads EPEVTQTPSHQVTQMGQEVILRCVPISNHLYFYWYRQILGQKVEFLVSFYNNEISEKSEIFDDQFSVERPDGSNFTLKIRSTKLEDSAMYFCASWGFQETQYFGPGTRLLVL.

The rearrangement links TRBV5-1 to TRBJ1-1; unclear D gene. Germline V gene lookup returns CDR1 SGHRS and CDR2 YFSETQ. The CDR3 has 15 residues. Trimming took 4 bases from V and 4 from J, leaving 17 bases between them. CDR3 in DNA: TGCGCCAGCAGCATGACCCCCCAGACCAGCACTGAAGCTTTCTTT. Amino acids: CASSMTPQTSTEAFF.

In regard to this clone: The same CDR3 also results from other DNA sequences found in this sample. The CDR3 DNA sequence: TGCGCCAGCAAGTCTGGCTCCTACGAGCAGTACTTC. Protein product: CASKSGSYEQYF. The rearrangement uses TRBV5-1 and TRBJ2-7, with D unclear. Germline CDR1 SGHRS, CDR2 YFSETQ. Trimming stripped 6 bases from V and 0 bases from J, with 7 bases between. The CDR3 covers 12 residues.

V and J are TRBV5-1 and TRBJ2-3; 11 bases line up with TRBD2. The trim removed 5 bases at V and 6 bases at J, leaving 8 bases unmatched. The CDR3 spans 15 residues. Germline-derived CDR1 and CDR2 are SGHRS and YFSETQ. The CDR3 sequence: CASRPLAGAPDTQYF. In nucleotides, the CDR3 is TGCGCCAGCAGGCCACTAGCGGGAGCCCCCGATACGCAGTATTTT.